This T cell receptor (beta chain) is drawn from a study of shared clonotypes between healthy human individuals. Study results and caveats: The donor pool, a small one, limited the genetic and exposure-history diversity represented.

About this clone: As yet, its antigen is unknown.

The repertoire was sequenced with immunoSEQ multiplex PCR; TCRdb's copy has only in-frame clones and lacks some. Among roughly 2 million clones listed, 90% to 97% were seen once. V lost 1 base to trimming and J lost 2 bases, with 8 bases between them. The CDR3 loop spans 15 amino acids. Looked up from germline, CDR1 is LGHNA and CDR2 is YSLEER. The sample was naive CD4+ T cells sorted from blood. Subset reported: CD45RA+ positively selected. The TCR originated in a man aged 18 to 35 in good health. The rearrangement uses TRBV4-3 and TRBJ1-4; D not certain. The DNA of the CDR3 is TGCGCCAGCAGCCAAGCGGCCGAGACTAATGAAAAACTGTTTTTT. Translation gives CASSQAAETNEKLFF.